This TCR beta chain originates from a study of response to subunit inactivated influenza vaccine. Note on this clonotype: Antigen specificity is unknown.

Whole-study findings and limits: New T cells are recruited in small numbers by each seasonal influenza vaccination, according to the authors' suggestion.

The trim removed 5 bases at V and 9 bases at J, leaving 9 bases unmatched. CDR1 and CDR2 (germline): LGHNA, YSLEER. The CDR3 is made up of 14 amino acids. TCRdb used MiXCR to reprocess the RT-PCR reads, holding one entry per CDR3 protein. In the table there are 530,000 or so distinct CDR3 sequences, less than 30% of which are singletons. This specimen consisted of CD4+ T cells sorted from PBMCs, obtained 5 days after vaccination. The chain uses TRBV4-3 and TRBJ2-1, with TRBD1 matching 8 bases. This receptor was identified in a man aged 50 to 60 who received an inactivated influenza vaccine. Here the CDR3 DNA reads TGCGCCAGCAGCAGGCAGGGGGCAGGGAGTGAGCAGTTCTTC. Encoded protein: CASSRQGAGSEQFF.